These T cell receptor beta chains were read from a single sample in a study of cytomegalovirus exposure and HLA in healthy donors. Repertoires were generated with immunoSEQ multiplex PCR, while TCRdb's copy carries only in-frame clones and drops some. This sample carries about 100,000 clones, over 70% of them seen once, and the ten largest clones take approximately 2.4%. Sequenced sample: PBMCs. All receptors derive from a man aged 30 to 39 in good health and CMV-seronegative. The CDR3 runs from the conserved cysteine through the conserved F or W. A D gene is named only where the DNA matches it firmly. Size is stated for part of the rows, as once, few or many counts, or as a class when the clone is expanded.

V gene	D gene	clone size	J gene	CDR3 protein	CDR3 DNA
TRBV4-1	NA	NA	TRBJ2-7	CASSPDTSYEQYF	TGCGCCAGCAGCCCCGACACCTCCTACGAGCAGTACTTC
TRBV1	NA	NA	TRBJ1-1	CTSSQNREGAEAFF	TGCACCAGCAGCCAAAACAGGGAGGGCGCTGAAGCTTTCTTT
TRBV6-1	TRBD1	NA	TRBJ1-6	CASSGEQGRNSPLHF	TGTGCCAGCAGCGGGGAACAGGGGCGAAATTCACCCCTCCACTTT
TRBV29-1	NA	NA	TRBJ2-7	CSVALDYSSYEQYF	TGCAGCGTTGCCCTGGACTATAGCTCCTACGAGCAGTACTTC
TRBV4-1	NA	NA	TRBJ2-7	CASSPAGSYEQYF	TGCGCCAGCAGCCCCGCAGGTTCCTACGAGCAGTACTTC
TRBV7-8	TRBD1	NA	TRBJ2-7	CASSFGQGGHEQYF	TGTGCCAGCAGTTTTGGACAGGGCGGACACGAGCAGTACTTC
TRBV21-1	NA	NA	TRBJ2-1	CASRLGQDQAEQFF	TGTGCCAGCAGGTTGGGACAGGATCAGGCTGAGCAGTTCTTC
TRBV14	TRBD1	NA	TRBJ2-7	CASSHSGTGSYEQYF	TGTGCCAGCAGCCATTCCGGGACAGGGTCCTACGAGCAGTACTTC
TRBV5-1	TRBD2	few	TRBJ2-1	CASSWGGLEDLLNEQFF	TGCGCCAGCAGCTGGGGTGGACTAGAGGACCTCTTGAATGAGCAGTTCTTC
TRBV12-5	NA	NA	TRBJ2-5	CASAKTGGTQETQYF	TGTGCTAGTGCCAAAACCGGTGGGACACAGGAGACCCAGTACTTC
TRBV5-6	NA	few	TRBJ1-1	CASSLIGLAAFF	TGTGCCAGCAGCTTGATCGGGTTGGCCGCTTTCTTT
TRBV2	TRBD2	NA	TRBJ2-7	CASSALTGTTSEQYF	TGTGCCAGCAGCGCTTTAACCGGGACTACTTCCGAGCAGTACTTC
TRBV7-3	TRBD1	once	TRBJ1-1	CASSSGQGNREAFF	TGTGCCAGCAGCTCGGGACAGGGCAATAGAGAAGCTTTCTTT
TRBV27	NA	NA	TRBJ1-5	CASSIRSSNQPQHF	TGTGCCAGCAGTATCCGTTCTAGCAATCAGCCCCAGCATTTT
TRBV7-9	TRBD1	once	TRBJ1-1	CASSLTGATEAFF	TGTGCCAGCAGCTTAACAGGGGCCACTGAAGCTTTCTTT
TRBV29-1	TRBD1	NA	TRBJ2-1	CSVEWDRGNEQFF	TGCAGCGTTGAGTGGGACAGGGGTAATGAGCAGTTCTTC
TRBV7-9	TRBD1	NA	TRBJ2-7	CASSLPRQGDEQYF	TGTGCCAGCAGCCTACCCCGCCAGGGGGACGAGCAGTACTTC
TRBV7-2	TRBD2	NA	TRBJ2-7	CASSLVVVLAGGYEQYF	TGTGCCAGCAGCTTAGTAGTGGTGCTAGCGGGGGGATACGAGCAGTACTTC
TRBV10-1	TRBD1	NA	TRBJ2-1	CASSDAGTANNEQFF	TGCGCCAGCAGTGATGCCGGGACAGCGAACAATGAGCAGTTCTTC
TRBV6-9	NA	once	TRBJ2-1	CASRPTVINEQFF	TGTGCCAGCAGACCTACAGTAATCAATGAGCAGTTCTTC
TRBV28	TRBD2	NA	TRBJ2-3	CASLSGTTDTQYF	TGTGCCAGCCTTAGCGGGACGACAGATACGCAGTATTTT
TRBV28	NA	once	TRBJ1-4	CASTAGQGPTEKLFF	TGTGCCAGCACCGCCGGCCAGGGCCCTACCGAAAAACTGTTTTTT
TRBV30	TRBD1	NA	TRBJ1-5	CAWREGQISNQPQHF	TGTGCCTGGAGGGAGGGACAGATTAGCAATCAGCCCCAGCATTTT
TRBV4-1	TRBD2	NA	TRBJ2-5	CASSQDGAGGGTQYF	TGCGCCAGCAGCCAAGATGGCGCGGGGGGTGGGACCCAGTACTTC
TRBV5-6	NA	NA	TRBJ2-7	CASSPGAGPYEQYF	TGTGCCAGCAGCCCGGGCGCGGGGCCCTACGAGCAGTACTTC
TRBV2	TRBD2	NA	TRBJ2-3	CASSPMGTIPMRDTQYF	TGTGCCAGCAGTCCTATGGGGACTATACCAATGCGGGATACGCAGTATTTT
TRBV30	NA	NA	TRBJ2-1	CAWSVEEGNEQFF	TGTGCCTGGAGTGTAGAGGAGGGGAATGAGCAGTTCTTC
TRBV5-4	NA	NA	TRBJ1-2	CASTLEGFDGYTF	TGTGCCAGCACCCTGGAGGGATTCGATGGCTACACCTTC
TRBV5-1	NA	NA	TRBJ1-1	CASTSEGANTEAFF	TGCGCCAGCACCTCGGAGGGAGCGAACACTGAAGCTTTCTTT
TRBV6-6	TRBD2	NA	TRBJ2-7	CATIRIEAGGGEQYF	TGTGCCACCATCCGCATCGAGGCGGGAGGTGGGGAGCAGTACTTC
TRBV18	NA	NA	TRBJ1-2	CASSPAGFGESGYTF	TGTGCCAGCTCACCAGCCGGATTTGGGGAGAGTGGCTACACCTTC
TRBV6-5	NA	NA	TRBJ2-7	CASSRMQGYEQYF	TGTGCCAGCAGCCGAATGCAGGGTTACGAGCAGTACTTC
TRBV6-1	NA	NA	TRBJ1-3	CASSEARGGNTIYF	TGTGCCAGCAGTGAAGCGCGCGGGGGAAACACCATATATTTT
TRBV19	TRBD1	NA	TRBJ1-5	CASRMGQGNQPQHF	TGTGCCAGTAGGATGGGACAGGGCAATCAGCCCCAGCATTTT
TRBV11-3	NA	NA	TRBJ2-5	CASSLGGEKTQYF	TGTGCCAGCAGCTTAGGGGGGGAGAAGACCCAGTACTTC
TRBV19	TRBD2	NA	TRBJ2-7	CASSGGQGLSYEQYF	TGTGCCAGTAGTGGAGGGCAGGGACTATCCTACGAGCAGTACTTC
TRBV6-1	NA	few	TRBJ2-7	CASSDPGEVEQYF	TGTGCCAGCAGTGATCCGGGGGAGGTCGAGCAGTACTTC
TRBV29-1	NA	NA	TRBJ2-3	CSVEEGRARTDTQYF	TGCAGCGTTGAAGAGGGCAGGGCTCGTACAGATACGCAGTATTTT